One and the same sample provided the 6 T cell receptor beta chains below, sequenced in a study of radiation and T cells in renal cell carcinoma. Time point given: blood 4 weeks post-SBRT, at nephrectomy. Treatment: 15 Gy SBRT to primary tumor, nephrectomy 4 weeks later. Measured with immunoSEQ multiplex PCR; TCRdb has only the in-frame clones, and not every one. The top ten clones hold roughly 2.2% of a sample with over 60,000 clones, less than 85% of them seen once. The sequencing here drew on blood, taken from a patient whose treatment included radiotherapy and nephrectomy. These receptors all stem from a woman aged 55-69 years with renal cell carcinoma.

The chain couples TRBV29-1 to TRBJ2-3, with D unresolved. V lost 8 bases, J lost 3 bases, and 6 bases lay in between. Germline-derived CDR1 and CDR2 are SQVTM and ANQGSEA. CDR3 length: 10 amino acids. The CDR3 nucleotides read TGCAGCCATTATACAGATACGCAGTATTTT. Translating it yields CSHYTDTQYF.

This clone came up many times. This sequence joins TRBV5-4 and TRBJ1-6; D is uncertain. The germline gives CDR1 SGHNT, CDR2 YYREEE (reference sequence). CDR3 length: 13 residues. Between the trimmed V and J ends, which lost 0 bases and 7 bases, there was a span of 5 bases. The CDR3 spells CASSLVRNSPLHF. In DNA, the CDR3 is TGTGCCAGCAGCTTGGTACGGAATTCACCCCTCCACTTT.

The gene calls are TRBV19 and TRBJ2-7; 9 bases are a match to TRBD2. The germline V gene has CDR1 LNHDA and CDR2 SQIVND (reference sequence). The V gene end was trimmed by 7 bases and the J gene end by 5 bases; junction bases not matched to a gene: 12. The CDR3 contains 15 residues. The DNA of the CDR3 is TGTGCCAGTAACCAAGCGGGAGGCGTGTTGAACGAGCAGTACTTC. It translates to CASNQAGGVLNEQYF.

This chain's CDR3 is CASSRTSGGASGELFF. In DNA, the CDR3 is TGCGCCAGCAGCCGAACTAGCGGGGGGGCAAGTGGGGAGCTGTTTTTT. The J gene is TRBJ2-2, the V gene TRBV4-1; 13 bases are shared with TRBD2. Trimming cost V 4 bases and J 8 bases; bases outside gene matches: 7. The germline gives CDR1 MGHRA, CDR2 YSYEKL. The CDR3 extends over 16 amino acids.

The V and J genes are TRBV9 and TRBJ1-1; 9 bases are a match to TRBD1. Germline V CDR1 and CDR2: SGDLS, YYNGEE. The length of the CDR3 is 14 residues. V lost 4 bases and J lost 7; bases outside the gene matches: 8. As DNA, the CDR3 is TGTGCCAGCAGCATCCGGGACAGGGTCGTTGAAGCTTTCTTT. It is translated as CASSIRDRVVEAFF.

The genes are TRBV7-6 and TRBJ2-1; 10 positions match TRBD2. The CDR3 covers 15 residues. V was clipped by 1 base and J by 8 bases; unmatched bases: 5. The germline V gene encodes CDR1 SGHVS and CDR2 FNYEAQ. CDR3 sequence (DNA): TGTGCCAGCAGCTTAGGTCCTAGCGGGAGTCATGAGCAGTTCTTC. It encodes CASSLGPSGSHEQFF.